The 22 T cell receptor beta chains below were found in one sample sequenced in a study of neurological immune-mediated disorders. TCRdb independently ran MiXCR on the 5' RACE reads; one entry per CDR3 protein. The sample includes tens of thousands of distinct CDR3 sequences, roughly 13% of them seen just once. Time point of the sample: longitudinal time-point 2. Sequenced material: PBMCs. Receptor source: a female donor with HTLV-1-associated myelopathy (HAM/TSP).

This clonotype was observed at least ten times. V usage is TRBV12-3 or TRBV12-4 and J usage is TRBJ1-6; no reliable D call. The CDR3 length is 17 residues. Trimming took 5 bases from V and 1 from J, leaving 15 bases between them. As DNA, the CDR3 is TGTGCCAGCAGTCCCGACATTGACTGGTCCTATAATTCACCCCTCCACTTT. Amino acid sequence: CASSPDIDWSYNSPLHF.

This chain links TRBV14 with TRBJ2-7; tentative D call: TRBD2 (6 bases). The CDR3 has 15 amino acids. The V end was cut by 5 bases, the J end by 1 base, with 15 bases between. Per the germline V gene, CDR1 is SGHDN and CDR2 is FVKESK. The CDR3 nucleotides read TGTGCCAGCAGCGCCACGGGGGTTGAGTCCTACGAGCAGTACTTC. As protein: CASSATGVESYEQYF.

This clonotype was seen repeatedly, ten times or more. The V call is TRBV28, the J call TRBJ2-3; D gene uncertain. V was trimmed by 6 bases and J by 0 bases, leaving 4 bases between them. The CDR3 totals 12 residues. Germline values: CDR1 MDHEN, CDR2 SYDVKM. CDR3 residues: CASSTSTDTQYF. In nucleotides, the CDR3 is TGTGCCAGCAGCACTAGCACAGATACGCAGTATTTT.

This clonotype was picked up many times. This chain connects TRBV11-1 to TRBJ2-3; 9 bases map to TRBD2. This CDR3 spans 16 amino acids. The V and J ends lost 0 bases and 2 bases, in that order; junction bases with no gene match: 3. Germline V CDR1 and CDR2: SGHAT, FQDESV (reference sequence). In DNA form, the CDR3 reads TGTGCCAGCAGCTTAGCAGCGGGGGGTATCACAGATACGCAGTATTTT. It specifies CASSLAAGGITDTQYF.

This chain joins TRBV21-1 and TRBJ1-6; TRBD1 is taken as the D call from the table, unchecked against the DNA. TRBV21-1 is labeled a pseudogene. The CDR3 has 13 amino acids. The CDR3 protein is CASMQGGNSPLHF. In nucleotides, the CDR3 is TGTGCCAGCATGCAGGGCGGTAATTCACCCCTCCACTTT.

The J gene is TRBJ2-1, the V gene TRBV7-7, with 10 bases that match TRBD2. This CDR3 comprises 15 residues. J gave up 9 bases and V 3 bases, and 8 bases lay outside the gene matches. Germline assignment: CDR1 SSHAT and CDR2 FNYEAQ (reference sequence). The CDR3 nucleotides read TGTGCCAGCAGCTTGAGCGGGGGGGGTCCAAGTGAGCAGTTCTTC. Protein: CASSLSGGGPSEQFF.

This clonotype has a count of ten or more. The chain carries TRBV7-8 and TRBJ2-3; D gene uncertain. Trimming cost V 6 bases and J 8 bases, with 15 bases left between them. The CDR3 covers 13 residues. Germline CDR1 is SGHVS and CDR2 is FQNEAQ. The CDR3 DNA reads as TGTGCCAGCAGTTCCAATTTAGGTAGTACGCAGTATTTT. Residues: CASSSNLGSTQYF.

The rearrangement links TRBV24-1 to TRBJ2-3; no definite D call. Germline V lookup: CDR1 KGHDR, CDR2 SFDVKD. Deletions cut 9 bases from V and 4 bases from J, with 10 bases between. The CDR3 has 12 amino acids. The CDR3 coding sequence is TGTGCCACCGGACCCAGTTCAGATACGCAGTATTTT. Its translation: CATGPSSDTQYF.

In this sample, this clonotype turned up many times. This chain links TRBV9 with TRBJ2-2; 9 bases align to TRBD2. The CDR3 is 15 residues long. Looked up from germline, CDR1 is SGDLS and CDR2 is YYNGEE. Trimming cost V 4 bases and J 6 bases; bases outside gene matches: 7. CDR3 loop: CASSISGTSPGELFF. The CDR3 bases are TGTGCCAGCAGCATCTCCGGGACTAGCCCCGGGGAGCTGTTTTTT. Variable domain in full (rest from reference TRBV9 and TRBJ2-2): DSGVTQTPKHLITATGQRVTLRCSPRSGDLSVYWYQQSLDQGLQFLIQYYNGEERAKGNILERFSAQQFPDLHSELNLSSLELGDSALYFCASSISGTSPGELFFGEGSRLTVL.

Many counts were recorded for this clonotype. CDR3: CASSQDNNEQFF. In nucleotides, the CDR3 is TGCGCCAGCAGCCAGGATAACAATGAGCAGTTCTTC. J is TRBJ2-1 and V is TRBV4-1, with D unresolved. The CDR3 has 12 residues. V lost 3 bases and J 5 bases, leaving 5 bases between the germline ends. Germline assignment: CDR1 MGHRA and CDR2 YSYEKL.

The chain employs TRBV30 and TRBJ2-1; 14 nucleotides match TRBD2. V dropped 2 bases and J dropped 4; count of bases not matched to a gene: 7. The CDR3 is 17 amino acids. Looked up from germline, CDR1 is GTSNPN and CDR2 is SVGIG (reference sequence). CDR3 sequence: CAWSRLAGGPGYNEQFF. The CDR3 bases are TGTGCCTGGAGTAGACTAGCGGGGGGGCCAGGGTACAATGAGCAGTTCTTC. Supplemented by reference TRBV30 and TRBJ2-1, the full variable domain reads SQTIHQWPATLVQPVGSPLSLECTVEGTSNPNLYWYRQAAGRGLQLLFYSVGIGQISSEVPQNLSASRPQDRQFILSSKKLLLSDSGFYLCAWSRLAGGPGYNEQFFGPGTRLTVL.

This clonotype was picked up many times. V usage is TRBV7-9 and J usage is TRBJ2-2; D might be TRBD1 or TRBD2, each matching 5 bases. The germline V gene encodes CDR1 SEHNR and CDR2 FQNEAQ (reference sequence). The CDR3 covers 16 residues. The ends were cut back, 5 bases at V and 3 bases at J, with 16 bases in the middle. The CDR3 sequence: CASSPRVGTDTGELFF. CDR3 nucleotide sequence: TGTGCCAGCAGCCCCAGGGTCGGGACGGACACCGGGGAGCTGTTTTTT.

The table lists this clonotype with many counts. The V and J genes are TRBV28 and TRBJ2-4; D may be TRBD2 (6 bases). This CDR3 is 13 amino acids long. Germline V gene lookup returns CDR1 MDHEN and CDR2 SYDVKM. V was cut by 3 bases and J by 6 bases, with 9 bases left in between. CDR3 sequence: CASSLGGLNIQYF. CDR3 bases: TGTGCCAGCAGTTTGGGGGGATTAAACATTCAGTACTTC.

This clonotype was seen repeatedly, ten times or more. The V call is TRBV5-8, the J call TRBJ2-2; TRBD2 agrees at 10 bases. The CDR3 covers 16 residues. With 2 bases clipped from V and 3 bases from J, the junction kept 4 bases outside the gene matches. CDR1 is SGHTS and CDR2 is YDEGEE in the germline V gene. The CDR3 here is CASSFRTSGYTGELFF. CDR3 nucleotides: TGTGCCAGCAGCTTTCGGACTAGCGGTTACACCGGGGAGCTGTTTTTT. The full variable domain, in which reference TRBV5-8 and TRBJ2-2 provide the parts outside the CDR3, is EAGVTQSPTHLIKTRGQQATLRCSPISGHTSVYWYQQALGLGLQFLLWYDEGEERNRGNFPPRFSGRQFPNYSSELNVNALELEDSALYLCASSFRTSGYTGELFFGEGSRLTVL.

In its sample, this clonotype was seen many times. This chain uses TRBV9 with TRBJ2-3; D possibly corresponds to TRBD2 (6 bases). Trimming took 4 bases from V and 2 from J, leaving 8 bases between them. The length of the CDR3 is 13 residues. Germline V gene lookup returns CDR1 SGDLS and CDR2 YYNGEE. This CDR3 is CASSLASTDTQYF. In DNA form, the CDR3 reads TGTGCCAGCAGCCTAGCGTCCACAGATACGCAGTATTTT.

This clonotype occurred many times. The V call is TRBV2, the J call TRBJ2-5; D is possibly TRBD2 (5 bases). The V gene's germline CDR1 is SNHLY and CDR2 FYNNEI. The CDR3 loop spans 14 amino acids. V was clipped by 2 bases and J by 4 bases, with 11 bases between them. The CDR3 reads CASSEFGNIETQYF. CDR3 bases: TGTGCCAGCAGTGAATTCGGGAACATAGAGACCCAGTACTTC.

This chain links TRBV2 with TRBJ1-5, with a tentative D call TRBD1 (5 bases). Germline-derived CDR1 and CDR2 are SNHLY and FYNNEI. This CDR3 region has 12 residues. V was pared by 7 bases and J by 3 bases, with 7 bases between. CDR3 in amino acids: CASTDNNQPQHF. CDR3 DNA: TGTGCCAGCACGGACAACAATCAGCCCCAGCATTTT.

This clonotype was seen a handful of times. In nucleotides, the CDR3 is TGTGCCAGCAGTGGAAGACTAGCGGGGGTAGATACGCAGTATTTT. Translated: CASSGRLAGVDTQYF. This sequence joins TRBV2 and TRBJ2-3; 12 nucleotides align to TRBD2. The germline CDR1 and CDR2 sequences are SNHLY and FYNNEI. This CDR3 has 15 amino acids. The junction had 4 bases not matched to a gene; V was cut back by 4 bases and J by 5 bases.

J is TRBJ2-7 and V is TRBV5-1; D is unclear. V was trimmed by 0 bases and J by 6 bases, leaving 16 bases between them. The CDR3 runs 15 residues. The germline gives CDR1 SGHRS, CDR2 YFSETQ. The CDR3 DNA sequence: TGCGCCAGCAGCTTGGAGGGCAGACAAATCGGCGAGCAGTACTTC. This codes for CASSLEGRQIGEQYF.

The V gene is TRBV10-3, the J gene TRBJ2-7; D perhaps matches TRBD2 (6 bases). V lost 10 bases and J lost 0, with 19 bases in between. The CDR3 runs 15 residues. From germline, CDR1 is ENHRY and CDR2 SYGVKD. CDR3 loop: CASAVGGSYSYEQYF. The DNA for the CDR3 is TGTGCCAGCGCGGTTGGGGGGTCATACTCCTACGAGCAGTACTTC.

In this sample, this clonotype turned up many times. The CDR3 DNA sequence: TGTGCCAGCAGTTACTCGAAGAGGGGGGAGCAGTACTTC. Its translation: CASSYSKRGEQYF. The genes are TRBV6-5 and TRBJ2-7; TRBD1 might be the D (6 bases). CDR1 and CDR2 (germline): MNHEY, SVGAGI. Deletions cut 0 bases from V and 7 bases from J, with 10 bases between. This CDR3 contains 13 residues.

Many counts were recorded for this clonotype. The chain couples TRBV12-5 to TRBJ1-1, with TRBD1 matching 7 bases. This CDR3 region has 14 residues. Trimming at V came to 6 bases and at J to 1 base, leaving 5 bases not matched to a gene. CDR1 LGHNT and CDR2 FRNRAP come from the germline V gene. This CDR3 reads CASGPGTANTEAFF. DNA of the CDR3: TGTGCTAGTGGCCCCGGGACAGCGAACACTGAAGCTTTCTTT.